The 7 T cell receptor beta chains below come from one sample, sequenced in a study of T cell clones after liver transplantation. Generated by immunoSEQ multiplex PCR, the TCRdb table keeps only in-frame clones and is missing some. The sample yields 65,000 to 70,000 clones, approximately 92% seen once. The sample in question was CD4+ T cells from blood, obtained around 27 months after liver transplant. These receptors were collected from a human patient who received a liver transplant. The graft donor may have given rise to some T cells.

The chain recombines TRBV10-3 with TRBJ2-3; the match to TRBD2 covers 11 bases. The CDR3 extends over 16 amino acids. CDR1 and CDR2 (germline): ENHRY, SYGVKD. V lost 7 bases to trimming and J lost 4 bases; unmatched junction nucleotides: 10. The CDR3: CAINPTSGSGPDTQYF. The CDR3 DNA sequence: TGTGCCATCAACCCAACTAGCGGGAGCGGGCCAGATACGCAGTATTTT.

J is TRBJ1-2 and V is TRBV2; no clear D. V lost 4 bases, J lost 8 bases, and 14 bases lay in between. The CDR3 spans 13 residues. CDR1 is SNHLY, CDR2 FYNNEI, per germline. CDR3: CASSVAVAMGYTF. DNA for the CDR3: TGTGCCAGCAGTGTAGCAGTCGCGATGGGCTACACCTTC.

The chain links TRBV19 to TRBJ1-3; TRBD1 is a possible D gene (5 bases). Per germline, CDR1 LNHDA and CDR2 SQIVND (reference sequence). CDR3 length equals 15 residues. Trimming pared 5 bases from V and 8 bases from J, leaving 19 bases between. CDR3 DNA sequence: TGTGCCAGTAGTTTGCGACATTTTCCGGGGCACACCATATATTTT. Its translation is CASSLRHFPGHTIYF.

The chain employs TRBV10-3 and TRBJ2-1; the D gene is possibly TRBD2 (6 bases). Germline CDR1 ENHRY, CDR2 SYGVKD. Trimming pared 3 bases from V and 10 bases from J, leaving 13 bases between. The CDR3 length is 13 residues. CDR3 in DNA: TGTGCCATCAGTGAATTCGGGACTGACGAGCAGTTCTTC. This encodes CAISEFGTDEQFF.

The chain combines TRBV6-1 with TRBJ1-3, with D unclear. The CDR3 extends over 13 amino acids. Trimming stripped 1 base from V and 4 bases from J, with 5 bases between. Germline CDR1 is MNHNS and CDR2 is SASEGT. The CDR3 DNA sequence: TGTGCCAGCAGTGAAGTTCCCGGAAACACCATATATTTT. Translated, it gives CASSEVPGNTIYF.

The chain employs TRBV2 and TRBJ1-2; 8 positions match TRBD1. The CDR3 spans 14 residues. Looked up from germline, CDR1 is SNHLY and CDR2 is FYNNEI. Trimming removed 1 base from V and 11 bases from J; junction bases left unmatched: 9. CDR3 sequence reads: CASSEDTQGAPYTF. DNA for the CDR3: TGTGCCAGCAGTGAAGATACGCAGGGGGCCCCTTACACCTTC.

The chain links TRBV29-1 to TRBJ2-2, with D possibly matching TRBD1 (5 bases). The CDR3 has 13 amino acids. Germline loops: CDR1 SQVTM, CDR2 ANQGSEA. Trimming removed 6 bases from V and 4 bases from J, with 12 bases in between. The CDR3 loop is CSVGQRTTGELFF. The CDR3 nucleotides read TGCAGCGTCGGACAACGCACCACCGGGGAGCTGTTTTTT.